The TCR beta chain described here comes from a study of CD8+ T cells in alopecia areata. Study information: Twice a day, 5 to 10 mg of oral tofacitinib was administered to treated patients.

For this clone: Its antigen is currently unknown.

General study findings and limits: Scalp clonality decreased significantly with tofacitinib, and so did expanded CD8+ clones among the top 100.

The trim removed 0 bases at V and 3 bases at J, leaving 4 bases unmatched. The CDR3 totals 16 residues. Germline V gene lookup returns CDR1 SGHDN and CDR2 FVKESK. Described treatment: oral pan-JAK inhibitor, 5-10 mg twice daily. Following extraction, RNA underwent reverse transcription to cDNA, which served as the sequencing template. The assay was immunoSEQ multiplex PCR, and TCRdb's table has in-frame clones only and misses some. The repertoire includes 120,000 to 150,000 clones, about 88% of them detected once, and under 15% sits in the top ten. This clonotype was sampled from a human donor with alopecia areata. The sample consisted of CD8+ T cells sorted from blood, taken at week 4, from a patient treated with tofacitinib. The chain couples TRBV14 to TRBJ2-1, with 8 bases fitting TRBD2. This chain's CDR3 is CASSQDRGGYYNEQFF. In nucleotides, the CDR3 is TGTGCCAGCAGCCAAGATCGGGGGGGCTACTACAATGAGCAGTTCTTC.